These T cell receptor beta chains were read from a single sample in a study of OX40 agonist ivuxolimab in advanced cancers. Measured with immunoSEQ multiplex PCR; TCRdb has only the in-frame clones, and not every one. Among about 59,000 clones listed, about four fifths were seen once. The sample consisted of CD4+ or CD8+ T cells sorted from blood, taken in a trial of the OX40 agonist ivuxolimab. Every receptor here comes from an adult with an advanced solid tumor such as melanoma, head and neck, liver or kidney cancer. Each CDR3 is given without its conserved first and last residue.

TRBV18	TRBJ2-1	11	ASSPAGANEQF
TRBV28	TRBJ1-5	13	ASKSGSVSNQPQH
TRBV2	TRBJ2-3	14	ARTLSPAGLTDTQY
TRBV5-1	TRBJ2-5	12	ASSPWDRAETQY
TRBV2	TRBJ1-2	13	ASSQSTGTYYGYT
TRBV14	TRBJ1-1	10	ASSQGPTKAF
TRBV19	TRBJ2-3	12	ASSIERTSDTQY
TRBV28	TRBJ2-7	12	ASSLAPLRNEQY
TRBV5-1	TRBJ2-3	12	ASSPERGADTQY
TRBV28	TRBJ2-7	10	ASSREFYEQY
TRBV7-8	TRBJ2-5	15	ASSLGTSGVYQETQY
TRBV7-6	TRBJ2-3	13	ASSLTSGRSDTQY
TRBV9	TRBJ2-2	12	ASRRTVNTGELF
TRBV7-2	TRBJ2-1	13	ASRSSGRAYNEQF
TRBV29-1	TRBJ1-5	11	SVAPILGQPQH
TRBV7-8	TRBJ1-1	10	ASSHRGTEAF
TRBV7-9	TRBJ1-4	12	ASSVRSGNEKLF
TRBV7-8	TRBJ1-2	13	ASSLLAGQGYGYT
TRBV27	TRBJ2-7	12	ASQTSGSNYEQY
TRBV5-6	TRBJ2-2	12	ASSFGQGTGELF
TRBV11-3	TRBJ2-1	10	ASSADNNEQF
TRBV5-8	TRBJ2-3	14	ASNKRVAPLGDTQY
TRBV7-9	TRBJ2-1	14	ASADLRSISYNEQF
TRBV5-1	TRBJ2-7	11	ASSIDGSYEQY
TRBV7-8	TRBJ2-1	13	ASSTRDRAYNEQF
TRBV27	TRBJ2-1	17	ASSLSSSLGNTMLGEQF
TRBV5-1	TRBJ2-1	13	ASSLGGRPSNEQF
TRBV7-2	TRBJ2-1	14	ASTGRLAGIPNEQF
TRBV30	TRBJ2-6	14	AWTDRGTGGANVLT
TRBV28	TRBJ1-5	10	AVRVSNQPQH
TRBV6-5	TRBJ2-5	12	ASSYSGARETQY
TRBV28	TRBJ1-2	16	ASSAIWGRGRANYGYT
TRBV7-2	TRBJ2-7	14	ASSLRLSGTSYEQY